This is a list of T cell receptor beta chains from one sample in a study of blood T cell repertoires in COVID-19. Method: immunoSEQ multiplex PCR; TCRdb's copy keeps in-frame clones and lacks some. The repertoire consists of under 250,000 clones, with around 90% occurring once and the leading ten covering 2.5% to 3%. Sequencing was carried out using PBMCs or T cells enriched from blood (not recorded which). The receptor source for this set is a woman aged 25 to 45 with acute COVID-19. Each CDR3 is given with its conserved first and last residue. Each record gives: V gene, clone size, J gene, D gene, CDR3 protein, CDR3 DNA. D genes are given only for firm matches. Clone sizes are given selectively: once, few, many, or a class where the clone is expanded.

TRBV30,NA,TRBJ1-3,TRBD1,CAWRQGSSGNTIYF,TGTGCCTGGAGACAGGGGTCTTCTGGAAACACCATATATTTT
TRBV5-6,NA,TRBJ1-2,TRBD1,CASSLGTANNYGYTF,TGTGCCAGCAGCTTAGGGACAGCGAATAACTATGGCTACACCTTC
TRBV5-1,NA,TRBJ1-2,NA,CASSPGHRDYTF,TGCGCCAGCAGTCCGGGACACCGGGACTACACCTTC
TRBV14,NA,TRBJ1-2,NA,CASSQEALYGYTF,TGTGCCAGCAGCCAAGAAGCGCTCTATGGCTACACCTTC
TRBV27,NA,TRBJ2-1,TRBD1,CASRLQGVHEQFF,TGTGCCAGCAGGTTACAGGGGGTCCATGAGCAGTTCTTC
TRBV4-1,NA,TRBJ1-3,NA,CASSQQGAIYF,TGCGCCAGCAGCCAGCAAGGGGCCATATATTTT
TRBV4-1,NA,TRBJ2-1,NA,CASSQAPDSYNEQFF,TGCGCCAGCAGCCAAGCCCCGGACAGCTACAATGAGCAGTTCTTC
TRBV9,NA,TRBJ2-5,NA,CASSVGLAKETQYF,TGTGCCAGCAGCGTAGGACTGGCAAAAGAGACCCAGTACTTC
TRBV6-5,NA,TRBJ1-4,TRBD1,CASSRQGAGEKLFF,TGTGCCAGCAGTCGACAGGGGGCTGGGGAAAAACTGTTTTTT
TRBV10-3,few,TRBJ2-7,TRBD1,CAISGTGQYEQYF,TGTGCCATCAGCGGGACAGGGCAGTACGAGCAGTACTTC
TRBV6-1,NA,TRBJ1-2,TRBD1,CASSEANQGDYGYTF,TGTGCCAGCAGTGAGGCCAATCAGGGGGACTATGGCTACACCTTC
TRBV5-1,NA,TRBJ1-1,TRBD1,CASSGTGYTEAFF,TGCGCCAGCTCCGGGACAGGGTACACTGAAGCTTTCTTT
TRBV5-1,NA,TRBJ1-1,NA,CASSQMADSHEAFF,TGCGCCAGCAGCCAGATGGCGGACAGCCATGAAGCTTTCTTT
TRBV19,NA,TRBJ2-2,NA,CASHPLDTGELFF,TGTGCCAGCCATCCACTAGACACCGGGGAGCTGTTTTTT
TRBV6-1,NA,TRBJ2-3,TRBD2,CASSEVGSGVDTQYF,TGTGCCAGCAGTGAAGTTGGTAGCGGGGTTGATACGCAGTATTTT
TRBV6-5,NA,TRBJ1-1,NA,CATRRQNTEAFF,TGTGCCACCCGCAGGCAGAACACTGAAGCTTTCTTT
TRBV28,NA,TRBJ1-1,NA,CASIFSGGSTEAFF,TGTGCCAGCATATTCAGTGGGGGGTCCACTGAAGCTTTCTTT
TRBV4-3,NA,TRBJ2-5,TRBD1,CASSHLGQGEETQYF,TGCGCCAGCAGCCATCTGGGACAGGGGGAAGAGACCCAGTACTTC
TRBV5-5,NA,TRBJ1-1,NA,CASIPGHRNTEAFF,TGTGCCAGCATACCGGGACACCGGAACACTGAAGCTTTCTTT
TRBV10-3,NA,TRBJ2-7,TRBD2,CAISLGLASYEQYF,TGTGCCATCAGTCTGGGACTAGCTTCCTACGAGCAGTACTTC
TRBV27,NA,TRBJ1-2,TRBD1,CASSLGQGGGYGYTF,TGTGCCAGCAGTTTAGGACAGGGTGGTGGATATGGCTACACCTTC
TRBV5-1,NA,TRBJ1-1,NA,CASSSGAGTQGWFATEAFF,TGCGCCAGCAGCTCAGGTGCCGGGACTCAGGGATGGTTCGCCACTGAAGCTTTCTTT
TRBV28,NA,TRBJ2-3,NA,CASRRRLPQPTDTQYF,TGTGCCAGCAGGCGTAGACTACCCCAACCCACAGATACGCAGTATTTT
TRBV7-2,NA,TRBJ2-5,TRBD2,CASSLEWRGARETQYF,TGTGCCAGCAGCTTAGAGTGGCGGGGGGCCCGAGAGACCCAGTACTTC
TRBV6-5,NA,TRBJ2-7,TRBD1,CASSYSTGFYEQYF,TGTGCCAGCAGTTACTCGACAGGGTTCTACGAGCAGTACTTC
TRBV14,NA,TRBJ1-1,NA,CASSQYMNTEAFF,TGTGCCAGCAGCCAATACATGAACACTGAAGCTTTCTTT
TRBV18,NA,TRBJ1-2,NA,CASSPISEGDGYTF,TGTGCCAGCTCACCAATTTCTGAGGGAGACGGCTACACCTTC